Following are 16 T cell receptor beta chains from one sample sequenced in a study of naive and memory T cell subsets. Findings and limits, study-wide: A few larger clonotypes appeared in naive repertoires, especially CD8, possibly memory cells re-expressing CD45RA.

Their antigens remain unidentified. Both TRBC1 and TRBC2 were covered by a beta constant-region primer of two equimolar oligonucleotides. Ligated cDNA was amplified by four rounds of PCR with nested alpha and beta constant-region primers and SP2. Each CDR3 protein gets one entry after TCRdb re-called the UMI-ligation and nested PCR reads with MiXCR. The table lists around 83,000 distinct CDR3 sequences, around 10% of them singletons. Sequencing input: naive CD4+ T cells from blood. Every receptor here comes from a human donor in good health.

In DNA form, the CDR3 reads TGCAGCGTTGTCGGATTAGCCAAAAACATTCAGTACTTC. Its translation is CSVVGLAKNIQYF. This chain connects TRBV29-1 to TRBJ2-4; D is undetermined. The CDR3 sequence is 13 residues long. From germline, CDR1 is SQVTM and CDR2 ANQGSEA. Trimming removed 4 bases at V and 0 bases at J, with 7 bases between.

This clonotype has just a few counts. The chain couples TRBV20-1 to TRBJ2-2; D is uncertain. V lost 0 bases and J 1 base, leaving 6 bases between the germline ends. This CDR3 is built from 14 residues. Germline loops: CDR1 DFQATT, CDR2 SNEGSKA (reference sequence). The CDR3 DNA sequence: TGCAGTGCTAGAGATCATAGGAACACCGGGGAGCTGTTTTTT. This codes for CSARDHRNTGELFF.

This clonotype was observed a few times. The rearrangement joins TRBV25-1 to TRBJ2-7; 10 bases agree with TRBD2. V shed 8 bases, J shed 1 base, and the junction held 5 bases outside the gene matches. The CDR3 has 14 amino acids. Per germline, CDR1 MGHDK and CDR2 SYGVNS. The CDR3 here is CASQGTSVSYEQYF. CDR3 bases: TGTGCCAGCCAGGGGACTAGCGTTTCCTACGAGCAGTACTTC.

The count of this clonotype is one. Because it lacks the conserved phenylalanine or tryptophan at the end, this CDR3 is likely a read error. V and J are TRBV18 and TRBJ2-7; D is perhaps TRBD1 (5 bases). V lost 0 bases to trimming and J lost 6 bases, with 12 bases between them. The germline V gene has CDR1 KGHSH and CDR2 LQKENI. This CDR3 has 14 residues. The CDR3 loop reads CASSPPTTTVEQYY. In nucleotides, the CDR3 is TGTGCCAGCTCACCACCGACAACGACAGTCGAGCAGTACTAC.

CDR3 sequence reads: CASSLGLAGRYEQYF. CDR3 nucleotides: TGCGCCAGCAGCTTGGGATTAGCGGGACGGTACGAGCAGTACTTC. The chain has TRBV5-1 and TRBJ2-7; TRBD2 matches 8 bases. After removal of 0 bases from V and 4 bases from J, the junction contained 6 bases not matched to a gene. Germline V gene data show CDR1 as SGHRS and CDR2 as YFSETQ. The CDR3 extends over 15 amino acids.

The chain links TRBV12-3 or TRBV12-4 to TRBJ2-5; the D call may be TRBD1 or TRBD2 (5 bases each). Between the trimmed V and J ends, which lost 1 base and 5 bases, there was a span of 11 bases. The CDR3 has 14 amino acids. In DNA form, the CDR3 reads TGTGCCAGCAGTTTAGGAGAGGGGTGGGAGACCCAGTACTTC. Translating gives CASSLGEGWETQYF.

This clonotype was detected only a few times. The V call is TRBV28, the J call TRBJ2-3, with D tentatively TRBD2 (5 bases). V was pared by 5 bases and J by 4 bases, with 13 bases between. Germline V lookup: CDR1 MDHEN, CDR2 SYDVKM. CDR3 length: 14 residues. CDR3 DNA: TGTGCCAGCAGTAAACCAGGAGCGGCAGATACGCAGTATTTT. Encoded protein: CASSKPGAADTQYF.

This clonotype appeared many times. The J gene is TRBJ2-3, the V gene TRBV7-2, with D possibly TRBD2 on 5 matching bases. The V gene lost 1 base and the J gene lost 0 bases, with 8 bases spanning the gap. The CDR3 has 15 residues. Germline lookup yields CDR1 SGHTA and CDR2 FQGNSA. The CDR3 reads CASSLGGRSTDTQYF. Here the CDR3 DNA reads TGTGCCAGCAGCTTAGGCGGGCGAAGCACAGATACGCAGTATTTT. Variable domain in full (rest from reference TRBV7-2 and TRBJ2-3): GAGVSQSPSNKVTEKGKDVELRCDPISGHTALYWYRQSLGQGLEFLIYFQGNSAPDKSGLPSDRFSAERTGGSVSTLTIQRTQQEDSAVYLCASSLGGRSTDTQYFGPGTRLTVL.

The rearrangement joins TRBV2 to TRBJ2-7; D is unclear. This CDR3 spans 13 amino acids. Germline V gene sequence: CDR1 SNHLY, CDR2 FYNNEI. V lost 5 bases and J 5 bases, leaving 13 bases between the germline ends. The CDR3 DNA follows: TGTGCCAGCAGTCGAACCAGACTGAACGAGCAGTACTTC. It encodes CASSRTRLNEQYF. Looking up the rest from reference TRBV2 and TRBJ2-7 gives the full variable domain: EPEVTQTPSHQVTQMGQEVILRCVPISNHLYFYWYRQILGQKVEFLVSFYNNEISEKSEIFDDQFSVERPDGSNFTLKIRSTKLEDSAMYFCASSRTRLNEQYFGPGTRLTVT.

The rearrangement links TRBV24-1 to TRBJ2-7; the D gene could be TRBD1 or TRBD2 (5 bases each). The CDR3 has 12 residues. CDR1 KGHDR and CDR2 SFDVKD come from the germline V gene. Between the trimmed V and J ends, which lost 5 bases and 5 bases, there was a span of 9 bases. The CDR3 spells CATSGGTDEQYF. For the CDR3, the DNA is TGTGCCACCAGTGGGGGGACCGACGAGCAGTACTTC.

This clonotype was observed a few times. V usage is TRBV7-2 and J usage is TRBJ2-5; D uncertain. There are 13 residues in the CDR3. Trimming stripped 3 bases from V and 3 bases from J, with 8 bases between. The V gene's germline CDR1 is SGHTA and CDR2 FQGNSA. CDR3 protein: CASSLAREETQYF. DNA of the CDR3: TGTGCCAGCAGCTTGGCGCGTGAAGAGACCCAGTACTTC.

The V call is TRBV3-1, the J call TRBJ1-3; D is uncertain. Per germline, CDR1 LGHDT and CDR2 YNNKEL (reference sequence). Trimming cost V 1 base and J 0 bases, with 4 bases left between them. The CDR3 contains 14 residues. The CDR3 coding sequence is TGTGCCAGCAGCCAAGGGACCTCTGGAAACACCATATATTTT. Translated: CASSQGTSGNTIYF.

This clonotype was seen a handful of times. This chain links TRBV7-6 with TRBJ1-2; no definite D call. This CDR3 is built from 12 residues. The germline CDR1 and CDR2 sequences are SGHVS and FNYEAQ. Trimming stripped 3 bases from V and 4 bases from J, with 6 bases between. Written as DNA, the CDR3 is TGTGCCAGCAGCTTGTGGGGCTATGGCTACACCTTC. Its translation: CASSLWGYGYTF.

This clonotype was seen more than once but under ten times. The J gene is TRBJ1-6, the V gene TRBV12-3 or TRBV12-4; D call uncertain. V shed 5 bases and J shed 10 bases, with 15 bases lying between them. The CDR3 has 14 residues. The CDR3 spells CASSLRALGSPLHF. CDR3 coding DNA: TGTGCCAGCAGTCTCCGAGCACTGGGATCACCCCTCCACTTT.

The J gene is TRBJ2-1, the V gene TRBV14; D remains unclear. CDR3 length: 14 residues. CDR1 SGHDN and CDR2 FVKESK come from the germline V gene. V was pared by 6 bases and J by 2 bases, with 11 bases between. The CDR3 bases are TGTGCCAGCAGTCGCGGTACCACCTACAATGAGCAGTTCTTC. Translated: CASSRGTTYNEQFF.

This clonotype was recorded at least ten times. The chain combines TRBV29-1 with TRBJ2-7; D uncertain. CDR1 and CDR2 (germline): SQVTM, ANQGSEA. Trimming took 1 base from V and 6 from J, leaving 16 bases between them. The CDR3 sequence is 14 residues long. The CDR3 reads CSVEVKGTTREQYF. The DNA for the CDR3 is TGCAGCGTTGAAGTGAAGGGAACCACCCGCGAGCAGTACTTC.